The clone carrying this T cell receptor (beta chain) was counted at least ten times. Antigen specificity is unknown. A library of TCRbeta sequences, prepared with unique molecular identifiers, was generated. Each CDR3 protein gets one entry after TCRdb re-called the PCR reads with MiXCR. Among around 270,000 distinct CDR3 sequences listed, 6.5% to 9% were seen once. Germline CDR1 SGHRS, CDR2 YFSETQ. V lost 4 bases to trimming and J lost 4 bases; unmatched junction nucleotides: 6. This CDR3 contains 14 residues. This record belongs to a study of T-cell reconstitution after alpha-beta-depleted transplantation in children. Notes on the study in general: T-cell numbers and diversity one year post-transplant derived largely from freshly generated T cells. Recipient T cells and thymic progenitors that survived gave rise to the high TCRbeta diversity observed at day 60 in some patients. At around two months after transplant, the alpha-beta T cells were reportedly derived from several hundred expanded clones that came from non-depleted graft cells.

The genes are TRBV5-1 and TRBJ2-3, with TRBD1 identical over 7 bases. The sequencing here drew on peripheral blood, taken 360 days after TCRalphabeta/CD19-depleted stem cell transplant. The TCR originated in a female patient between 2 and 15 years old who had a stem cell transplant for Fanconi anemia, so the T cells may come from the graft donor. The CDR3 spells CASSGTVPADTQYF. CDR3 DNA: TGCGCCAGCAGCGGGACAGTCCCTGCAGATACGCAGTATTTT.